The clone carrying this T cell receptor (beta chain) has only a few counts. The sample originates from a study of CD8 T cells in ankylosing spondylitis. Germline V lookup: CDR1 SEHNR, CDR2 FQNEAQ (reference sequence). V was clipped by 5 bases and J by 5 bases, with 18 bases between them. The CDR3 covers 15 residues. As the method for making TCR beta libraries, quantitative 5'-RACE with molecular barcodes was used. TCRdb analysed the 5' RACE reads with MiXCR anew, one entry per CDR3 protein. The sample contains more than 250,000 distinct CDR3 sequences, approximately 10% of which appear only once. This receptor was obtained from a female donor with ankylosing spondylitis or in good health (not recorded which). The sequenced material came from blood, either unsorted or a sorted T cell fraction (not recorded which). The chain has TRBV7-9 and TRBJ1-1; D may be TRBD1 (5 bases). The CDR3 loop is CASSAWGSGKTEAFF. The CDR3 nucleotides read TGTGCCAGCAGCGCGTGGGGGTCGGGGAAAACTGAAGCTTTCTTT.